This TCR beta chain was captured by sequencing in a study of response to subunit inactivated influenza vaccine. Germline-derived CDR1 and CDR2 are SEHNR and FQNEAQ (reference sequence). The CDR3 is made up of 12 amino acids. The germline V and J ends were trimmed by 5 bases and 5 bases, with 9 bases remaining between them. MiXCR, run by TCRdb on the RT-PCR reads, gives a single entry per CDR3 protein. The sample records about 190,000 distinct CDR3 sequences, roughly 14% being singletons. This TCR was sampled from a man aged 45-60 years who received an inactivated influenza vaccine. Sequences were derived from CD8+ T cells sorted from PBMCs, sampled more than 4 days after vaccination. The chain recombines TRBV7-9 with TRBJ2-5; D is ambiguous. CDR3 coding DNA: TGTGCCAGCAGCAAAAGTGAGGAGACCCAGTACTTC. Its translation: CASSKSEETQYF. Full variable domain (rest looked up from reference TRBV7-9 and TRBJ2-5): DTGVSQNPRHKITKRGQNVTFRCDPISEHNRLYWYRQTLGQGPEFLTYFQNEAQLEKSRLLSDRFSAERPKGSFSTLEIQRTEQGDSAMYLCASSKSEETQYFGPGTRLLVL.